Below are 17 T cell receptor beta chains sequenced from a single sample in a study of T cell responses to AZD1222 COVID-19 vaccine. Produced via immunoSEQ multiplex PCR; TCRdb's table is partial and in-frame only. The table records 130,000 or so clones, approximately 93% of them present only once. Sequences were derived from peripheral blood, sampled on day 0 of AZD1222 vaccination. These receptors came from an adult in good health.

The CDR3 loop reads CAISESVGAGELFF. CDR3 in DNA: TGTGCCATCAGTGAGTCGGTCGGGGCGGGGGAGCTGTTTTTT. This chain uses TRBV10-3 with TRBJ2-2, with D tentatively TRBD1 or TRBD2 (5 bases each). The V gene's germline CDR1 is ENHRY and CDR2 SYGVKD. Trimming left V 0 bases short and J 8 bases short, with 10 bases between. This CDR3 is 14 amino acids long.

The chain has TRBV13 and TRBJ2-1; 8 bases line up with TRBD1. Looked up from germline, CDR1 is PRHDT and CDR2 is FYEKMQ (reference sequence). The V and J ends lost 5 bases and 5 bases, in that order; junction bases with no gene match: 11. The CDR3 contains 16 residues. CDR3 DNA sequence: TGTGCCAGCAGCCTCCACCCAGGGGGCAAGAACAATGAGCAGTTCTTC. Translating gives CASSLHPGGKNNEQFF.

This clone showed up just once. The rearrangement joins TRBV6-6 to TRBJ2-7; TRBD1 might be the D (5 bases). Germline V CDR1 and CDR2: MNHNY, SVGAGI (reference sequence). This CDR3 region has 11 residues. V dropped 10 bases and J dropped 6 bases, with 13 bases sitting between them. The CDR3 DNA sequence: TGTGCCACCGCTCAGGGAACCGAGCAGTACTTC. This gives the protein CATAQGTEQYF.

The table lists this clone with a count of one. Here the CDR3 reads CASSPSLRDNYGYTF. For the CDR3, the DNA is TGTGCCAGTAGCCCATCCCTCAGGGATAACTATGGCTACACCTTC. This sequence joins TRBV19 and TRBJ1-2, with D perhaps matching TRBD1 (5 bases). The CDR3 contains 15 residues. V dropped 6 bases and J dropped 1 base, with 15 bases sitting between them. CDR1 LNHDA and CDR2 SQIVND come from the germline V gene (reference sequence).

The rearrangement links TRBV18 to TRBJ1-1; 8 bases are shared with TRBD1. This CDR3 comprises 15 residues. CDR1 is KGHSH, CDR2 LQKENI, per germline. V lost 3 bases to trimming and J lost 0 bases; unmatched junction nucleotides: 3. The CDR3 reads CASSPQTGVNTEAFF. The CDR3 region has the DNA TGTGCCAGCTCACCTCAGACAGGGGTGAACACTGAAGCTTTCTTT.

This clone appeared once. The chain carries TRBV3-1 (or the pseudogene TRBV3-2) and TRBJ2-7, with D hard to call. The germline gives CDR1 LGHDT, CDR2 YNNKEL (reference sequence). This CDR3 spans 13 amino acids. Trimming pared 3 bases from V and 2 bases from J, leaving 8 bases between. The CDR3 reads CASSQGITYEQYF. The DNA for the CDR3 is TGTGCCAGCAGCCAGGGTATCACCTACGAGCAGTACTTC.

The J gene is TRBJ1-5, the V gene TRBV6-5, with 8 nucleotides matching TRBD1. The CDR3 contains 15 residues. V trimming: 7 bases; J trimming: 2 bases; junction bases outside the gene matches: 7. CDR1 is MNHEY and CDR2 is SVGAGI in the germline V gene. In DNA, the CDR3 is TGTGCCAGCAAGACCTCGACAGGGGGCAATCAGCCCCAGCATTTT. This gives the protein CASKTSTGGNQPQHF.

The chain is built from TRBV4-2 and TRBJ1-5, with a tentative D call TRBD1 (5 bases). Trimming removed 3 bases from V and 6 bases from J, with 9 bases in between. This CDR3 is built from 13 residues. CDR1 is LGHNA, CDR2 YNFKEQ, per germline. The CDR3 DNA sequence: TGTGCCAGCAGCCAGGGGGAAAGTCAGCCCCAGCATTTT. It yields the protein CASSQGESQPQHF.

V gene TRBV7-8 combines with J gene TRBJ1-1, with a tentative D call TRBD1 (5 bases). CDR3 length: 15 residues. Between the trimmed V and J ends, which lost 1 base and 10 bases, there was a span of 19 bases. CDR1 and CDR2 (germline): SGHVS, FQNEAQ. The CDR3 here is CASSLVGGSPRGAFF. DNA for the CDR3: TGTGCCAGCAGCTTAGTCGGAGGCAGCCCGAGGGGAGCTTTCTTT.

The CDR3 sequence: CASSPMTSSNEQFF. DNA of the CDR3: TGTGCCAGCAGCCCGATGACTAGCAGCAATGAGCAGTTCTTC. The chain links TRBV11-3 to TRBJ2-1; 7 positions agree with TRBD2. The V and J ends lost 5 bases and 6 bases, in that order; junction bases with no gene match: 7. This CDR3 comprises 14 residues. The germline V gene encodes CDR1 SGHNT and CDR2 YENEEA.

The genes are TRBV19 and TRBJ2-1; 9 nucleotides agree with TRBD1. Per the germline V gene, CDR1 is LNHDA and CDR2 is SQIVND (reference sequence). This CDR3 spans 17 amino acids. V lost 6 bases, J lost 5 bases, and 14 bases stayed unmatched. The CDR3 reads CASSLHPGQGFNNEQFF. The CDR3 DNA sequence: TGTGCCAGTAGCCTCCACCCAGGACAGGGGTTCAACAATGAGCAGTTCTTC.

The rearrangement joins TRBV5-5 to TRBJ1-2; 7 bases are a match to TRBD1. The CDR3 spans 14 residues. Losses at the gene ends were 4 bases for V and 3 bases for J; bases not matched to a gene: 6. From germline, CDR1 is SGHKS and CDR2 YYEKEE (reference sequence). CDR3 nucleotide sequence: TGTGCCAGCAGCAATCAGGGGGTTGACTATGGCTACACCTTC. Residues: CASSNQGVDYGYTF.

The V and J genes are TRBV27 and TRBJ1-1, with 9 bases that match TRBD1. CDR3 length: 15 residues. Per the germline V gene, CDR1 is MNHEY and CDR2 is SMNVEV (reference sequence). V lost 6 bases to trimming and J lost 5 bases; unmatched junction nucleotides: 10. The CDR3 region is CASSPRRQGGTEAFF. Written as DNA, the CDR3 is TGTGCCAGCAGCCCACGAAGACAGGGGGGGACTGAAGCTTTCTTT.

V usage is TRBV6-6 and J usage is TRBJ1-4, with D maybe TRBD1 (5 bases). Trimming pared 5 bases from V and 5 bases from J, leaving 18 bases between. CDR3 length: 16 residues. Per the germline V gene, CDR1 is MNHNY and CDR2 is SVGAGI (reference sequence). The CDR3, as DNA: TGTGCCAGCAGTCCACTTGGAGAGGGGTCCAATGAAAAACTGTTTTTT. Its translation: CASSPLGEGSNEKLFF.

The CDR3 protein is CASLGNTIYF. As DNA, the CDR3 is TGTGCCAGCCTAGGAAACACCATATATTTT. This chain joins TRBV6-5 and TRBJ1-3; D not certain. The CDR3 has 10 amino acids. CDR1 and CDR2 (germline): MNHEY, SVGAGI. V was cut by 8 bases and J by 4 bases, with 3 bases left in between.

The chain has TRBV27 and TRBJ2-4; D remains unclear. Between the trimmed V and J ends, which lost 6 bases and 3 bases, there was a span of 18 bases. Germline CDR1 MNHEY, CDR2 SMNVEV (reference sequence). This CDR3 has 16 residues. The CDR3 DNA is TGTGCCAGCAGCCTACATGGGGTCGACCGCAAAAACATTCAGTACTTC. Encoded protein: CASSLHGVDRKNIQYF.

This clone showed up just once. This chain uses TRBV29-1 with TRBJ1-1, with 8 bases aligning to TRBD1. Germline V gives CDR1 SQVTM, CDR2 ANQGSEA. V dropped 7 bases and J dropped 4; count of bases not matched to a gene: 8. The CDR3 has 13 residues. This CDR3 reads CSAFRQGSTEAFF. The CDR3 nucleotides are TGCAGCGCCTTTAGACAGGGGAGCACTGAAGCTTTCTTT.